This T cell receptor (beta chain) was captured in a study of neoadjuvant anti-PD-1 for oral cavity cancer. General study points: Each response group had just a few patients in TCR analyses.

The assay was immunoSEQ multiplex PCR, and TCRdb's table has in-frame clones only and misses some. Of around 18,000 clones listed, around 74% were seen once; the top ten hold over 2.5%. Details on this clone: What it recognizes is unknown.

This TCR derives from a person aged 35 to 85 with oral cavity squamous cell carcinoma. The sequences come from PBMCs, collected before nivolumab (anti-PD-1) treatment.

The CDR3, as DNA: TGTGCCAGCAGGAGGACGGGAGGGTCCGGCGGGGAAGCTTTCTTT. Its protein is CASRRTGGSGGEAFF. This sequence joins TRBV2 and TRBJ1-1; D gene unclear. The CDR3 runs 15 residues. V lost 6 bases, J lost 8 bases, and 22 bases lay in between. Germline CDR1 is SNHLY and CDR2 is FYNNEI.